Here is one TCR beta chain with its context. Its antigen is not identified. TCRdb reprocessed the RT-PCR reads via MiXCR and lists one record per CDR3 protein. The sample lists 450,000 to 600,000 distinct CDR3 sequences, 7.5% to 8.5% occurring once. The sample is drawn from a study of response to subunit inactivated influenza vaccine. Notes on the study in general: Authors suggested few new T cells are recruited by each seasonal influenza vaccination.

The CDR3 covers 17 residues. Germline loops: CDR1 SGHTA, CDR2 FQGNSA. The V end was cut by 0 bases, the J end by 2 bases, with 14 bases between. The receptor was derived from a man aged 50 to 69 who received an inactivated influenza vaccine. The source material was PBMCs from blood, sampled roughly 24 months after vaccination. V and J are TRBV7-2 and TRBJ1-3, with D possibly being TRBD1 (5 bases). CDR3 region: CASSLAGTGHTGNTIYF. The CDR3 DNA sequence: TGTGCCAGCAGCTTAGCCGGAACAGGCCATACTGGAAACACCATATATTTT.